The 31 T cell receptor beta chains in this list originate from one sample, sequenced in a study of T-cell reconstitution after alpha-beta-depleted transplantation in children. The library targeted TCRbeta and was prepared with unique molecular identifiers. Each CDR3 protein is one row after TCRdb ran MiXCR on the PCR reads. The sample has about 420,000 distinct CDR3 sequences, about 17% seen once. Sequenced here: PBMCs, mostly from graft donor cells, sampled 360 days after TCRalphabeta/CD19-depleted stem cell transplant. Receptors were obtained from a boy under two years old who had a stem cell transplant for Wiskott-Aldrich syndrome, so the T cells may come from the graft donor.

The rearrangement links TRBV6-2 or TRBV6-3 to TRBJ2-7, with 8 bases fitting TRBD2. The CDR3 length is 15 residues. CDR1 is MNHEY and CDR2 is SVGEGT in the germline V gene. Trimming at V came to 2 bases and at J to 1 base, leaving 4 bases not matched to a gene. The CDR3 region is CASSYPGLGSYEQYF. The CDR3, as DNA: TGTGCCAGCAGTTACCCGGGACTAGGGTCCTACGAGCAGTACTTC.

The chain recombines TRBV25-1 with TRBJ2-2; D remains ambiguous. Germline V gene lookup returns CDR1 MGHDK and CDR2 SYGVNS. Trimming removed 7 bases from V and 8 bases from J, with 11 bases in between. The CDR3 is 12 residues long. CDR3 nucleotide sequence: TGTGCCAGCAACGGAGTGGTGGGGGAGCTGTTTTTT. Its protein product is CASNGVVGELFF.

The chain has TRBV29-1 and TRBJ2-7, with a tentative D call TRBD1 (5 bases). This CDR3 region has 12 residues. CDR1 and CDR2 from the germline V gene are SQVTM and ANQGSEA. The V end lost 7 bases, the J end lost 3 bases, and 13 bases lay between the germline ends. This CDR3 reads CSARTRRYEQYF. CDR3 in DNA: TGCAGCGCCCGGACACGACGCTACGAGCAGTACTTC.

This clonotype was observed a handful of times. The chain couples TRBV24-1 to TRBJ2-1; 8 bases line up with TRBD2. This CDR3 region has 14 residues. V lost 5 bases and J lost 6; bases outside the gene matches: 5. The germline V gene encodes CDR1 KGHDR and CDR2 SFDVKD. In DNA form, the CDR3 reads TGTGCCACCAGTGTCAAGCGGGAGCCCAATGAGCAGTTCTTC. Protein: CATSVKREPNEQFF.

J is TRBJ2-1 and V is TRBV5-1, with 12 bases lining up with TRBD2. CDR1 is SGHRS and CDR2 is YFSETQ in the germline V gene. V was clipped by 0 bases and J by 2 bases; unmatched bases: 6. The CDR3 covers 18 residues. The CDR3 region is CASSLDMGLAGAYNEQFF. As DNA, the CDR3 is TGCGCCAGCAGCTTGGATATGGGACTAGCGGGCGCCTACAATGAGCAGTTCTTC.

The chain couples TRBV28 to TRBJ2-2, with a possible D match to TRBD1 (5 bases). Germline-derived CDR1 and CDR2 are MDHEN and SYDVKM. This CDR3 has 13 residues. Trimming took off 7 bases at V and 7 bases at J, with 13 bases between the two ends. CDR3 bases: TGTGCCAGCAACTCCAGGGTGGTCGGGGAGCTGTTTTTT. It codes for CASNSRVVGELFF.

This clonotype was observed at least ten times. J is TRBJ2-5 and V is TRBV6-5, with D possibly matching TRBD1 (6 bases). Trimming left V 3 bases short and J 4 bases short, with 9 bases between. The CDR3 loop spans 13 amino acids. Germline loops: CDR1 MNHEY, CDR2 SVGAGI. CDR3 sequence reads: CASSYARGETQYF. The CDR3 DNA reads TGTGCCAGCAGTTATGCCAGGGGAGAGACCCAGTACTTC.

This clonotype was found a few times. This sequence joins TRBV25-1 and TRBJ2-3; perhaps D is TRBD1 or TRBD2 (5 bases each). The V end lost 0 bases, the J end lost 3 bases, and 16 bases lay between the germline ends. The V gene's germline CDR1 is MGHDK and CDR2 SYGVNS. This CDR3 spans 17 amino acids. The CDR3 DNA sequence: TGTGCCAGCAGTGAATATCCCGGACTGAGGACAACAGATACGCAGTATTTT. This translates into CASSEYPGLRTTDTQYF.

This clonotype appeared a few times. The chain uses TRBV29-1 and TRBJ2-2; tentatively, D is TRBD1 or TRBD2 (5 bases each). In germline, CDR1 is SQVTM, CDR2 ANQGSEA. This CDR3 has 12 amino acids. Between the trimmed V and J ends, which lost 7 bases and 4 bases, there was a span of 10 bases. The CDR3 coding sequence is TGCAGCGCCGGGACGGTCACCGGGGAGCTGTTTTTT. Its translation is CSAGTVTGELFF.

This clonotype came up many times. This CDR3 is CSVEVRGTYNEQFF. The CDR3 nucleotides read TGCAGCGTTGAAGTTCGGGGGACCTACAATGAGCAGTTCTTC. The V call is TRBV29-1, the J call TRBJ2-1, with a tentative D call TRBD2 (6 bases). CDR3 size: 14 residues. Between the trimmed V and J ends, which lost 1 base and 2 bases, there was a span of 9 bases. Looked up from germline, CDR1 is SQVTM and CDR2 is ANQGSEA.

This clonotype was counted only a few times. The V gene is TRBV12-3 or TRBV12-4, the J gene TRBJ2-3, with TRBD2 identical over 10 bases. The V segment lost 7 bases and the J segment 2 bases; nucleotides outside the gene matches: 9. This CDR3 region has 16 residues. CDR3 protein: CASKELAGRYTDTQYF. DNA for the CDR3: TGTGCCAGCAAAGAACTAGCGGGGCGATACACAGATACGCAGTATTTT.

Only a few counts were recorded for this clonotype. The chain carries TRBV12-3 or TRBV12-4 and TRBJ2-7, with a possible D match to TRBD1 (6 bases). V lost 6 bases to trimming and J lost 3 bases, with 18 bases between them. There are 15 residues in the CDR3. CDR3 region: CASSYRETGFYEQYF. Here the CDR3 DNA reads TGTGCCAGCAGCTACAGGGAAACGGGGTTCTACGAGCAGTACTTC.

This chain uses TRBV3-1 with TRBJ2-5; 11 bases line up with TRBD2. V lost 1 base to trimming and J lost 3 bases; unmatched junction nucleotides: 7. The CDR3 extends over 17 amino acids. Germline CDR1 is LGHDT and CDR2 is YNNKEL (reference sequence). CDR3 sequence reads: CASSQALAGGFKETQYF. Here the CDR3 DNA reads TGTGCCAGCAGCCAAGCTCTAGCGGGGGGATTCAAAGAGACCCAGTACTTC.

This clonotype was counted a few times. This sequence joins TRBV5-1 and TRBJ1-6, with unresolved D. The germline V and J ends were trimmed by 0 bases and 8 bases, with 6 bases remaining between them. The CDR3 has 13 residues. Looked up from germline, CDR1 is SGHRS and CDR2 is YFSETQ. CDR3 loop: CASSLGPDSPLHF. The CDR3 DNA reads TGCGCCAGCAGCTTGGGCCCGGATTCACCCCTCCACTTT.

The CDR3 sequence is CASSYLAGGLIGSQFF. In DNA form, the CDR3 reads TGTGCCAGCAGTTACCTAGCGGGAGGGTTGATCGGGTCCCAGTTCTTC. The chain links TRBV6-2 or TRBV6-3 to TRBJ2-1; 12 positions agree with TRBD2. V lost 2 bases, J lost 13 bases, and 12 bases stayed unmatched. The V gene's germline CDR1 is MNHEY and CDR2 SVGEGT. The CDR3 length is 16 residues.

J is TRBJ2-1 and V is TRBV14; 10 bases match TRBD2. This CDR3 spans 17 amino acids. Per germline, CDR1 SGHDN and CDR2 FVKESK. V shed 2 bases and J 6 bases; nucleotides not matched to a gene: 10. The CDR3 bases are TGTGCCAGCAGCCAACTTGCTCCGGGACTAGCGATCAATGAGCAGTTCTTC. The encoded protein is CASSQLAPGLAINEQFF.

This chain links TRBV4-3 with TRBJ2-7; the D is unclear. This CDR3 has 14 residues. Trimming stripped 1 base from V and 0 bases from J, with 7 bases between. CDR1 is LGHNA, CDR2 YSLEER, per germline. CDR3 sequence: CASSQGRSSYEQYF. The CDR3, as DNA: TGCGCCAGCAGCCAAGGACGGAGCTCCTACGAGCAGTACTTC.

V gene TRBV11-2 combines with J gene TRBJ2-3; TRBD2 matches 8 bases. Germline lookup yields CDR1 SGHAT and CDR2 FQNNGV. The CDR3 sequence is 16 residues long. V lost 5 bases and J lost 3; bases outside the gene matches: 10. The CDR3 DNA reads TGTGCCAGCAGCAAGGGCCCTCAGCGGGAGACAGATACGCAGTATTTT. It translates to CASSKGPQRETDTQYF.

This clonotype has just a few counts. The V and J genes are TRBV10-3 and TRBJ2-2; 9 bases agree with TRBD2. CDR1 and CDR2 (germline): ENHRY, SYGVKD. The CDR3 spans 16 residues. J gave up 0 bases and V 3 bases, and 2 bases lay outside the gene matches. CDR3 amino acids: CAISDSGGSNTGELFF. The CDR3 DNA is TGTGCCATCAGTGATAGCGGGGGATCGAACACCGGGGAGCTGTTTTTT.

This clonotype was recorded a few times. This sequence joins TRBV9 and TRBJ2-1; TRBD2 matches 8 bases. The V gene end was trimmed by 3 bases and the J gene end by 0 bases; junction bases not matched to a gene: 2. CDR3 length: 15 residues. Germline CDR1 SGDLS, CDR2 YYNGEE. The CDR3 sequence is CASSATSGSYNEQFF. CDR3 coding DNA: TGTGCCAGCAGCGCAACTAGCGGCTCCTACAATGAGCAGTTCTTC. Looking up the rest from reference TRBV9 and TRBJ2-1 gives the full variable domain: DSGVTQTPKHLITATGQRVTLRCSPRSGDLSVYWYQQSLDQGLQFLIQYYNGEERAKGNILERFSAQQFPDLHSELNLSSLELGDSALYFCASSATSGSYNEQFFGPGTRLTVL.

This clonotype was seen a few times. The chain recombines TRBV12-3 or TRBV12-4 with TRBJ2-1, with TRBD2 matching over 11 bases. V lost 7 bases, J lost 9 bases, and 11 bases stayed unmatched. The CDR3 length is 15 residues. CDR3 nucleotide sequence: TGTGCCAGCACCGTAGCGGGGGGGATTGTCGGTGAGCAGTTCTTC. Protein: CASTVAGGIVGEQFF.

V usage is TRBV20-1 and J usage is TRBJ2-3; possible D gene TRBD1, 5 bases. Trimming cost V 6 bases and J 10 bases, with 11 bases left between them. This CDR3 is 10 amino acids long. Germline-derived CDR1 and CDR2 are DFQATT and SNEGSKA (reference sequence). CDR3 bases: TGCAGTGCGTCAGGGCAACCGCAGTATTTT. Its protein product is CSASGQPQYF.

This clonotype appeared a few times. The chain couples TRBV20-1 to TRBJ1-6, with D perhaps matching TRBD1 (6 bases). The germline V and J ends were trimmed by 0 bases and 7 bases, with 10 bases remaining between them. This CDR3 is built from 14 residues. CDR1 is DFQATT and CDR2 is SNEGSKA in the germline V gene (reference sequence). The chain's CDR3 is CSARDQGLNSPLHF. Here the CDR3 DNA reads TGCAGTGCTAGAGACCAGGGGTTGAATTCACCCCTCCACTTT.

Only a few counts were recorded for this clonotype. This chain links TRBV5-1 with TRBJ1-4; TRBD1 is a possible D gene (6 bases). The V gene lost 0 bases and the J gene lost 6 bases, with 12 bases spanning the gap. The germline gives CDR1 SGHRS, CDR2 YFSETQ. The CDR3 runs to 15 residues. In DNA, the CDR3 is TGCGCCAGCAGCTTGGTGGGGGCGTTTGATGAAAAACTGTTTTTT. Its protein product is CASSLVGAFDEKLFF.

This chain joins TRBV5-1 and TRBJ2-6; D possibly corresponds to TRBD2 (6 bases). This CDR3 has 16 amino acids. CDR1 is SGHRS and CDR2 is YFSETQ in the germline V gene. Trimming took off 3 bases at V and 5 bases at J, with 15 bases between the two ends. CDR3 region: CASSSLGTSRANVLTF. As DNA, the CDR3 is TGCGCCAGCAGCTCCCTGGGGACTTCAAGGGCCAACGTCCTGACTTTC.

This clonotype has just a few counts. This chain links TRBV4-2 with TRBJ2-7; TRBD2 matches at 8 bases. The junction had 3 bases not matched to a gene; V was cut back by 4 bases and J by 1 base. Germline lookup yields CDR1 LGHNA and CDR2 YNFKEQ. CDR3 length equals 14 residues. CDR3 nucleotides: TGTGCCAGCAGCCCAGCGGGGGCTTCCTACGAGCAGTACTTC. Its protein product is CASSPAGASYEQYF.

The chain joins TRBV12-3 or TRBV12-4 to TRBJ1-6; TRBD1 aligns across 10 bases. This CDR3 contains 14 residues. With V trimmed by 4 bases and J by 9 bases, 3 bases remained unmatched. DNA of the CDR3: TGTGCCAGCAGTTGGGACAGGGGAGGTTCACCCCTCCACTTT. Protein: CASSWDRGGSPLHF.

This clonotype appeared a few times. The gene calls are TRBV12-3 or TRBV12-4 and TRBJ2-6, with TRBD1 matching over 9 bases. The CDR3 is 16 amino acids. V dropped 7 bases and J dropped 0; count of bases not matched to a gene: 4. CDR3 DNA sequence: TGTGCCAGCACCTGGGACAGGGTCTCTGGGGCCAACGTCCTGACTTTC. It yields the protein CASTWDRVSGANVLTF.

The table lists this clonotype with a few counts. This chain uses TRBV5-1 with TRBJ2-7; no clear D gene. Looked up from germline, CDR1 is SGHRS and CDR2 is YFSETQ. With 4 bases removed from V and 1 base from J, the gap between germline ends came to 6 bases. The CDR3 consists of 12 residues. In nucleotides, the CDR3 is TGCGCCAGCAGCATGACTTCCTACGAGCAGTACTTC. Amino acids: CASSMTSYEQYF.

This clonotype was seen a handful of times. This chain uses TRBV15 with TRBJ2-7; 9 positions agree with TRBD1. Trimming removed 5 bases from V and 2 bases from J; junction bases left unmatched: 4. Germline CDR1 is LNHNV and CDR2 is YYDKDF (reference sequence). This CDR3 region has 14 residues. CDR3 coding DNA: TGTGCCACCAGCCCGGGACAGGGCCCCTACGAGCAGTACTTC. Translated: CATSPGQGPYEQYF.

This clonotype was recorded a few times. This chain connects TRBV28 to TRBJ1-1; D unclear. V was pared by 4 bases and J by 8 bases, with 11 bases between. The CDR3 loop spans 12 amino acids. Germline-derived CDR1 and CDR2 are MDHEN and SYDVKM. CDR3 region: CASSSDRREAFF. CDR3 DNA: TGTGCCAGCAGTTCTGATCGAAGGGAAGCTTTCTTT.